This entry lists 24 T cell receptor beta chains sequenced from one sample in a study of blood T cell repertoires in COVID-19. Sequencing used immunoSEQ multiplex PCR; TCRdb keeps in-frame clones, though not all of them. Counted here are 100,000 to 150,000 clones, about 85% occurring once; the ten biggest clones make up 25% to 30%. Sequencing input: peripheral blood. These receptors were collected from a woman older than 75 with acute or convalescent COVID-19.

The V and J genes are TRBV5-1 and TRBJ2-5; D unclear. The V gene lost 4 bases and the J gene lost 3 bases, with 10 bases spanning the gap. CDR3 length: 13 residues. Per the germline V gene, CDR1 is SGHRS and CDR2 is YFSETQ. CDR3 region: CASSPTPEETQYF. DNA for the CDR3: TGCGCCAGCAGCCCGACTCCAGAAGAGACCCAGTACTTC.

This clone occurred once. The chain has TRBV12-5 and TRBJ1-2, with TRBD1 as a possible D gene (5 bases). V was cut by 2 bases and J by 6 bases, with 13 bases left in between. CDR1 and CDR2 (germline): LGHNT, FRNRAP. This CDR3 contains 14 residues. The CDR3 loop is CASGLYRLSDGYTF. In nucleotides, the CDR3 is TGTGCTAGTGGTTTGTACAGGTTATCGGATGGCTACACCTTC.

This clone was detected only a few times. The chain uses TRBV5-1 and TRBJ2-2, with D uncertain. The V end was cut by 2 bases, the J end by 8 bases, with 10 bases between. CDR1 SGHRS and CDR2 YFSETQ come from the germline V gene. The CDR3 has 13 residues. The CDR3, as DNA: TGCGCCAGCAGCTTTGCAGCCGGGGGGGAGCTGTTTTTT. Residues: CASSFAAGGELFF.

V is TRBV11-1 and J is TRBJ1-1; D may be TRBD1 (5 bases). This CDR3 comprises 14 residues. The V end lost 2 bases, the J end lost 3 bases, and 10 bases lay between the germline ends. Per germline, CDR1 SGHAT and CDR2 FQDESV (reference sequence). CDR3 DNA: TGTGCCAGCAGCTTAACTGACAGCTACACTGAAGCTTTCTTT. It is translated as CASSLTDSYTEAFF. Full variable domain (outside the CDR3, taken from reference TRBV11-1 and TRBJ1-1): EAEVAQSPRYKITEKSQAVAFWCDPISGHATLYWYRQILGQGPELLVQFQDESVVDDSQLPKDRFSAERLKGVDSTLKIQPAELGDSAMYLCASSLTDSYTEAFFGQGTRLTVV.

The CDR3 DNA follows: TGTGCCAGCAGTGACGGGGGAACCTATGGCTACACCTTC. Translation: CASSDGGTYGYTF. The chain has TRBV2 and TRBJ1-2, with a possible D match to TRBD1 (5 bases). The V gene's germline CDR1 is SNHLY and CDR2 FYNNEI. V was pared by 3 bases and J by 4 bases, with 9 bases between. The CDR3 contains 13 residues.

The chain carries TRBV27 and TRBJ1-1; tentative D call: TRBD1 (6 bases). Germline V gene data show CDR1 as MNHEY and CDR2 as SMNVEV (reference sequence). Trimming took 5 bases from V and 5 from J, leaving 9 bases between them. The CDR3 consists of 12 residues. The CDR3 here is CASSIQGTEAFF. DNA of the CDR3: TGTGCCAGCAGTATACAGGGTACTGAAGCTTTCTTT.

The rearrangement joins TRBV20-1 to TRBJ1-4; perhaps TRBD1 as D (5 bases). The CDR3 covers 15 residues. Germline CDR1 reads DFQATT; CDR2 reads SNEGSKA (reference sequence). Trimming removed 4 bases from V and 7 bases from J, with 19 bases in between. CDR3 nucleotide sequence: TGCAGTGCTACTGATCAGGGAACATACGGTGAAAAACTGTTTTTT. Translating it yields CSATDQGTYGEKLFF.

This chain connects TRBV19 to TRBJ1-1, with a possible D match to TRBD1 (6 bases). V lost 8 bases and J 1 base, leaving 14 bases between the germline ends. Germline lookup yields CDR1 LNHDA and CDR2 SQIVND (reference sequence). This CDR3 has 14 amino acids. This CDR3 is CASGGDNWNTEAFF. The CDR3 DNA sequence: TGTGCCAGTGGTGGGGACAATTGGAACACTGAAGCTTTCTTT.

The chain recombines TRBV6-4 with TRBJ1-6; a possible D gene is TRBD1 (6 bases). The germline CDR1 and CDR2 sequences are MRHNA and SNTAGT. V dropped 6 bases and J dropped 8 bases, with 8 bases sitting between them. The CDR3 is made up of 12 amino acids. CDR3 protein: CASRAGDSPLHF. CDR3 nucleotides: TGTGCCAGCAGGGCAGGGGATTCACCCCTCCACTTT.

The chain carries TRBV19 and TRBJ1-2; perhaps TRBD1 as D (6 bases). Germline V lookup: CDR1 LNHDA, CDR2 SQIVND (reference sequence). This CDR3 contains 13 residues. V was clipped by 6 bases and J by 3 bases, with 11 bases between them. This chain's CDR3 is CASSLQGYYGYTF. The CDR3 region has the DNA TGTGCCAGTAGCCTACAGGGATACTATGGCTACACCTTC.

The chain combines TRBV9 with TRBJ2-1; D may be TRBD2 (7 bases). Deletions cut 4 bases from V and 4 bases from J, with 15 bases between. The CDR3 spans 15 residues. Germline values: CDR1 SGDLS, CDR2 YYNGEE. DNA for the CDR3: TGTGCCAGCAGCTCCGAAGGGGGGGGATACAATGAGCAGTTCTTC. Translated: CASSSEGGGYNEQFF.

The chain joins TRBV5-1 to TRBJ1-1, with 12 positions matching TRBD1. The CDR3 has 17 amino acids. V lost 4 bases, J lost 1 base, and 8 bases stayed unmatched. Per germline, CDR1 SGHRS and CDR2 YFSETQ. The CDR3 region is CASSGGQGAGRNTEAFF. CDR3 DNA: TGCGCCAGCAGCGGGGGACAGGGGGCGGGAAGGAACACTGAAGCTTTCTTT.

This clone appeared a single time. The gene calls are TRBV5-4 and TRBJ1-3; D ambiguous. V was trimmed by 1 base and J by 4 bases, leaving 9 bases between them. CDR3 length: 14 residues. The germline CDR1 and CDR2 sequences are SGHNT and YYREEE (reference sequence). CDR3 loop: CASSLTGPGNTIYF. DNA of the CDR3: TGTGCCAGCAGCTTGACCGGTCCCGGAAACACCATATATTTT.

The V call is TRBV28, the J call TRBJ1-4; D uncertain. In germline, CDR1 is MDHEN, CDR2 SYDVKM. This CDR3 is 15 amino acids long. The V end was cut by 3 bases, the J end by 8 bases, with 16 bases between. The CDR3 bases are TGTGCCAGCAGTTTTCCCCTAGACCTTCCAGAAAAACTGTTTTTT. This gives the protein CASSFPLDLPEKLFF.

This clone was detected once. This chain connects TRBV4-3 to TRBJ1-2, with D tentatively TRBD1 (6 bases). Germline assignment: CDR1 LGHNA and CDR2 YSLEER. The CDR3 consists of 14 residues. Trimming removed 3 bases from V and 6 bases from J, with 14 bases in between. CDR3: CASSHNRPGDGYTF. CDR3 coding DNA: TGCGCCAGCAGCCATAATCGGCCAGGGGATGGCTACACCTTC.

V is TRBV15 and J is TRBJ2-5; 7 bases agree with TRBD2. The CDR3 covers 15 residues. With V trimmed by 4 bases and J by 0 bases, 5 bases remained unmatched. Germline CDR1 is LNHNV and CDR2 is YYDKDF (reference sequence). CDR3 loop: CATSNREAYQETQYF. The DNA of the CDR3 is TGTGCCACCAGCAACCGGGAGGCGTACCAAGAGACCCAGTACTTC. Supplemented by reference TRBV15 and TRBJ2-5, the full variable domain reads DAMVIQNPRYQVTQFGKPVTLSCSQTLNHNVMYWYQQKSSQAPKLLFHYYDKDFNNEADTPDNFQSRRPNTSFCFLDIRSPGLGDTAMYLCATSNREAYQETQYFGPGTRLLVL.

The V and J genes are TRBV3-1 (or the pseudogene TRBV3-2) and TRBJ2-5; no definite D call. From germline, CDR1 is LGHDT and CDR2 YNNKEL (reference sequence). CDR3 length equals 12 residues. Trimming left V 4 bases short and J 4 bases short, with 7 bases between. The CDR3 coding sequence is TGTGCCAGCAGCCCTCCCTTAGAGACCCAGTACTTC. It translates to CASSPPLETQYF.

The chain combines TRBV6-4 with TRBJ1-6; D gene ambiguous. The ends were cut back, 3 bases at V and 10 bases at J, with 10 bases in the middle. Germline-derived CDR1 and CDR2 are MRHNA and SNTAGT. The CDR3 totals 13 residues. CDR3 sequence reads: CASSDVPGSPLHF. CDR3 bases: TGTGCCAGCAGTGATGTCCCGGGGTCACCCCTCCACTTT.

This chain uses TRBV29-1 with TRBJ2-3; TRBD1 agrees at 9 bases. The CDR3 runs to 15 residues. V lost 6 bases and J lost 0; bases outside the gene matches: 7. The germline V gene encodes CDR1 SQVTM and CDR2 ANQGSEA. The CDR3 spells CSVTLGQGSTDTQYF. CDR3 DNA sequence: TGCAGCGTAACCTTGGGACAGGGTAGCACAGATACGCAGTATTTT.

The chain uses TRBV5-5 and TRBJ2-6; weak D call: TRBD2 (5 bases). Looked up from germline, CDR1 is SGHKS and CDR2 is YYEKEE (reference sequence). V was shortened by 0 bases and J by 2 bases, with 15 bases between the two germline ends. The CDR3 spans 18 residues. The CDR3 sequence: CASSLGERGFPGANVLTF. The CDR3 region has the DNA TGTGCCAGCAGCTTGGGGGAGCGCGGGTTCCCTGGGGCCAACGTCCTGACTTTC.

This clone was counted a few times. CDR3 DNA: TGTGCCAGTAGTAGCGACAGGGTAGGGATGAACACTGAAGCTTTCTTT. This translates into CASSSDRVGMNTEAFF. The J gene is TRBJ1-1, the V gene TRBV19; 7 positions agree with TRBD1. Germline CDR1 LNHDA, CDR2 SQIVND (reference sequence). Trimming took 4 bases from V and 0 from J; bases not matched to a gene: 8. CDR3 size: 16 residues.

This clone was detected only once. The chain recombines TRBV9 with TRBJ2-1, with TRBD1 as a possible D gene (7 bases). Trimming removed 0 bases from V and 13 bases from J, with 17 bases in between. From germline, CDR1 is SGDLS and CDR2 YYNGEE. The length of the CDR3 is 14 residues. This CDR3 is CASSVGGAGQPQFF. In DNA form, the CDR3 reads TGTGCCAGCAGCGTAGGTGGCGCGGGACAGCCACAGTTCTTC.

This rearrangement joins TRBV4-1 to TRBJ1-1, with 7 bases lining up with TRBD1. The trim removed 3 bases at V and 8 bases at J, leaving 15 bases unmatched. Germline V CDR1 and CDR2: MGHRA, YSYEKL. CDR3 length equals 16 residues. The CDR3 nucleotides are TGCGCCAGCAGCCACGTACCCCCGCGGAGGGGGCAGGAAGCTTTCTTT. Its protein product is CASSHVPPRRGQEAFF.

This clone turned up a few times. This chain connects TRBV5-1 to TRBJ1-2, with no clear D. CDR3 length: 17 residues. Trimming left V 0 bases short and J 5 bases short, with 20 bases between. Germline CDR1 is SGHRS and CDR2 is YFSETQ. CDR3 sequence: CASSLVPLPLGGYGYTF. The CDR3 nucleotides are TGCGCCAGCAGCTTGGTGCCGCTCCCATTGGGAGGGTATGGCTACACCTTC.